This T cell receptor beta chain was found in a study of PD-1 blockade in classical Hodgkin lymphoma. Study as a whole: Intravenous delivery of nivolumab at 3 mg/kg to patients occurred every 2 weeks.

All the patients suffered relapse after autologous stem cell transplantation, and brentuximab vedotin exposure differed. Reported best responses ranged across complete response, partial response or progressive disease. Study-level points and caveats: Some patients started nivolumab under 1 year after ASCT, and they were excluded. Complete responders matched newly diagnosed patients in baseline diversity.

Sequencing was performed with immunoSEQ multiplex PCR; in TCRdb, only in-frame clones are kept and a portion is missing. The profile shows tens of thousands of clones, approximately 89% of them singletons. With regard to this clone: Its target is not known.

Germline-derived CDR1 and CDR2 are SGHVS and FNYEAQ. The CDR3 contains 16 residues. V was clipped by 7 bases and J by 0 bases, with 16 bases between them. The receptor was isolated from a human donor with classical Hodgkin lymphoma. This material consisted of peripheral blood mononuclear cells (PBMCs), taken before the second cycle of nivolumab. The genes are TRBV7-6 and TRBJ2-1, with a tentative D call TRBD1 (6 bases). CDR3 nucleotide sequence: TGTGCCAGCACCCACCGACTGGACAGCTCCTACAATGAGCAGTTCTTC. It yields the protein CASTHRLDSSYNEQFF. The whole variable domain, remainder taken from reference TRBV7-6 and TRBJ2-1, is GAGVSQSPRYKVTKRGQDVALRCDPISGHVSLYWYRQALGQGPEFLTYFNYEAQQDKSGLPNDRFSAERPEGSISTLTIQRTEQRDSAMYRCASTHRLDSSYNEQFFGPGTRLTVL.